These 19 T cell receptor beta chains share one sample of origin, sequenced in a study of blood T cells in healthy people across ages. A second PCR, run for about 7 to 11 cycles, used a sample-barcoded 5' primer plus a J-beta primer mix. TCRdb passed the 5' RACE reads through MiXCR, listing each CDR3 protein once. This sample carries approximately 1,000,000 distinct CDR3 sequences, roughly 45% of them seen once, and the ten largest clones take 15% to 20%. The sequenced material came from blood. Receptors were obtained from a woman aged 60-75 years in good health.

In this sample, this clonotype turned up a few times. The V gene is TRBV12-5, the J gene TRBJ2-3; perhaps TRBD2 as D (6 bases). Per the germline V gene, CDR1 is LGHNT and CDR2 is FRNRAP. V was shortened by 6 bases and J by 4 bases, with 17 bases between the two germline ends. This CDR3 is 15 amino acids long. CDR3 sequence (DNA): TGTGCTAGTGGCCCCGATCGGGGGTGGGCAGATACGCAGTATTTT. Translating it yields CASGPDRGWADTQYF.

Note on this clonotype: Sequence at one end of the junction differs from germline and may be a read error. The chain is built from TRBV11-2 and TRBJ2-7, with TRBD1 identical over 9 bases. CDR1 and CDR2 from the germline V gene are SGHAT and FQNNGV. The CDR3 consists of 16 residues. For the CDR3, the DNA is TGTACCAGCAGCTTAGGGGCGGGACAGGGTTCCTACGAGCAGTACTTC. Its protein product is CTSSLGAGQGSYEQYF.

The chain combines TRBV9 with TRBJ2-7, with 9 nucleotides matching TRBD1. Losses at the gene ends were 3 bases for V and 7 bases for J; bases not matched to a gene: 8. The V gene's germline CDR1 is SGDLS and CDR2 YYNGEE. The CDR3 runs 14 residues. Written as DNA, the CDR3 is TGTGCCAGCAGCGGGGGACAGGGTCTTTGGGAGCAGTACTTC. Translated, it gives CASSGGQGLWEQYF. The entire variable domain, with the rest obtained from reference TRBV9 and TRBJ2-7, is as follows: DSGVTQTPKHLITATGQRVTLRCSPRSGDLSVYWYQQSLDQGLQFLIQYYNGEERAKGNILERFSAQQFPDLHSELNLSSLELGDSALYFCASSGGQGLWEQYFGPGTRLTVT.

This clonotype has a handful of counts. CDR3 loop: CASNQGLAAGEQYF. CDR3 bases: TGTGCCAGCAATCAAGGACTAGCGGCGGGGGAGCAGTACTTC. The chain recombines TRBV9 with TRBJ2-7, with TRBD2 identical over 10 bases. Germline CDR1 is SGDLS and CDR2 is YYNGEE. The length of the CDR3 is 14 residues. Unmatched junction bases numbered 10, after V lost 6 bases and J lost 7 bases. The entire variable domain, with the rest obtained from reference TRBV9 and TRBJ2-7, is as follows: DSGVTQTPKHLITATGQRVTLRCSPRSGDLSVYWYQQSLDQGLQFLIQYYNGEERAKGNILERFSAQQFPDLHSELNLSSLELGDSALYFCASNQGLAAGEQYFGPGTRLTVT.

J is TRBJ2-7 and V is TRBV7-2; TRBD1 agrees at 10 bases. Germline CDR1 is SGHTA and CDR2 is FQGNSA. Trimming took 6 bases from V and 10 from J; bases not matched to a gene: 15. The CDR3 totals 15 residues. The CDR3: CASSIPGTGAIIQYF. CDR3 nucleotide sequence: TGTGCCAGCAGTATCCCCGGGACAGGGGCGATTATTCAGTACTTC.

This clonotype was counted between two and nine times. The chain employs TRBV20-1 and TRBJ2-3; D gene ambiguous. This CDR3 is built from 13 residues. Between the trimmed V and J ends, which lost 3 bases and 4 bases, there was a span of 11 bases. Germline CDR1 DFQATT, CDR2 SNEGSKA (reference sequence). CDR3 in DNA: TGCAGTGCTAGCGGCGGAGTGGCAGATACGCAGTATTTT. This translates into CSASGGVADTQYF.

As for this clonotype: A read error may be the cause here, since a much bigger clone is one base away. The chain couples TRBV9 to TRBJ2-4, with 8 bases that match TRBD1. Judging by the DNA end, TRBJ2-7 fits better; the J call may be wrong. Germline CDR1 and CDR2: SGDLS and YYNGEE. CDR3 length equals 14 residues. The CDR3 nucleotides are TGTGCCAGCAGCGTAGAACAGGGGGCCTACGAGCAGTACTTC. It translates to CASSVEQGAYEQYF.

This clonotype was picked up a small number of times. The CDR3 here is CASSLDTYTQYF. DNA for the CDR3: TGTGCCAGCAGCCTTGACACCTATACGCAGTATTTT. The chain carries TRBV2 and TRBJ2-3, with D unresolved. With 6 bases removed from V and 7 bases from J, the gap between germline ends came to 11 bases. The CDR3 runs 12 residues. Per germline, CDR1 SNHLY and CDR2 FYNNEI.

V usage is TRBV5-1 and J usage is TRBJ2-7, with 8 bases aligning to TRBD1. The CDR3 spans 15 residues. Germline assignment: CDR1 SGHRS and CDR2 YFSETQ. V gave up 2 bases and J gave up 3 bases; unmatched junction bases: 7. The CDR3 nucleotides read TGCGCCAGCAGCTTAGGACCCAGGGGGCTCTACGAGCAGTACTTC. Translated, it gives CASSLGPRGLYEQYF. The full variable domain, rest sourced from reference TRBV5-1 and TRBJ2-7, is KAGVTQTPRYLIKTRGQQVTLSCSPISGHRSVSWYQQTPGQGLQFLFEYFSETQRNKGNFPGRFSGRQFSNSRSEMNVSTLELGDSALYLCASSLGPRGLYEQYFGPGTRLTVT.

This chain uses TRBV11-3 with TRBJ2-1; D not certain. CDR1 and CDR2 (germline): SGHNT, YENEEA. The CDR3 totals 14 residues. Trimming took 0 bases from V and 2 from J, leaving 5 bases between them. DNA of the CDR3: TGTGCCAGCAGCTTAGACATTACCTACAATGAGCAGTTCTTC. Translation: CASSLDITYNEQFF.

The chain uses TRBV10-3 and TRBJ1-1; D gene unclear. Trimming stripped 3 bases from V and 1 base from J, with 15 bases between. Germline lookup yields CDR1 ENHRY and CDR2 SYGVKD. The CDR3 covers 16 residues. CDR3 protein: CAISDPGSYSNTEAFF. DNA of the CDR3: TGTGCCATCAGTGATCCGGGGTCCTACTCGAACACTGAAGCTTTCTTT.

The rearrangement uses TRBV4-3 and TRBJ2-3, with unresolved D. The germline CDR1 and CDR2 sequences are LGHNA and YSLEER. This CDR3 has 15 residues. V lost 0 bases to trimming and J lost 3 bases, with 10 bases between them. The CDR3 loop reads CASSQDRLGTDTQYF. In DNA form, the CDR3 reads TGCGCCAGCAGCCAAGATCGGCTAGGAACAGATACGCAGTATTTT.

Ten or more counts support this clonotype. The chain recombines TRBV7-9 with TRBJ2-7; 8 bases are a match to TRBD1. V lost 5 bases to trimming and J lost 6 bases; unmatched junction nucleotides: 3. This CDR3 spans 12 amino acids. Germline CDR1 and CDR2: SEHNR and FQNEAQ (reference sequence). CDR3 region: CASSSRGREQYF. CDR3 DNA: TGTGCCAGCAGCAGCAGGGGGCGCGAGCAGTACTTC.

The chain couples TRBV20-1 to TRBJ2-7; D call uncertain. The CDR3 is 13 residues long. Trimming pared 3 bases from V and 0 bases from J, leaving 9 bases between. The germline gives CDR1 DFQATT, CDR2 SNEGSKA (reference sequence). The CDR3 region has the DNA TGCAGTGCTAGTTCCGACGGCTCCTACGAGCAGTACTTC. It codes for CSASSDGSYEQYF.

This clonotype was seen a few times. This rearrangement joins TRBV6-5 to TRBJ1-2, with 7 bases that match TRBD1. CDR3 length: 14 residues. V shed 4 bases and J 4 bases; nucleotides not matched to a gene: 6. The V gene's germline CDR1 is MNHEY and CDR2 SVGAGI. The CDR3 region has the DNA TGTGCCAGCAGTTGGGGAGGGACAGCCTATGGCTACACCTTC. Its translation: CASSWGGTAYGYTF.

This clonotype was seen a handful of times. V gene TRBV27 combines with J gene TRBJ2-4; 11 nucleotides align to TRBD1. There are 15 residues in the CDR3. Trimming at V came to 3 bases and at J to 7 bases, leaving 5 bases not matched to a gene. Germline V gene sequence: CDR1 MNHEY, CDR2 SMNVEV (reference sequence). The CDR3 DNA sequence: TGTGCCAGCAGTTTTTCCGGGACAGGGGGGAACATTCAGTACTTC. This encodes CASSFSGTGGNIQYF.

This clonotype was seen a single time. The rearrangement links TRBV27 to TRBJ2-2; the match to TRBD2 covers 7 bases. Germline values: CDR1 MNHEY, CDR2 SMNVEV (reference sequence). This CDR3 region has 15 residues. Unmatched junction bases numbered 7, after V lost 5 bases and J lost 4 bases. CDR3 residues: CASSPPGLITGELFF. CDR3 bases: TGTGCCAGCAGTCCCCCGGGACTAATCACCGGGGAGCTGTTTTTT.

In this sample, this clonotype turned up a few times. The chain joins TRBV5-4 to TRBJ2-1; no firm D call. The CDR3 consists of 12 residues. V dropped 0 bases and J dropped 8 bases, with 6 bases sitting between them. The germline CDR1 and CDR2 sequences are SGHNT and YYREEE (reference sequence). CDR3 in DNA: TGTGCCAGCAGCTTGGTAGGTTATGAGCAGTTCTTC. It encodes CASSLVGYEQFF.

This sequence joins TRBV5-1 and TRBJ2-3; unclear D gene. V was pared by 0 bases and J by 0 bases, with 8 bases between. The germline V gene encodes CDR1 SGHRS and CDR2 YFSETQ. The CDR3 is 15 amino acids. The CDR3 DNA reads as TGCGCCAGCAGCTTGGACGGCTTTAGCACAGATACGCAGTATTTT. Translated, it gives CASSLDGFSTDTQYF.